Below, one T cell receptor (beta chain) is given with its context. Its antigen is not yet known. The sample holds no much larger clone one base away, and base qualities are not on file. This entry comes from a study of blood T cell repertoires in COVID-19 (dated by TCRdb to the early 2020s). About the full investigation: The collaborator samples originated in the United States, Italy and Spain and spanned the acute and convalescent phases of COVID-19. The material from the prospective study consisted of cDNA or gDNA derived from T cells, B-cell-depleted T cells, or PBMCs. Deeply sampled blood TCRbeta repertoires from subjects exposed to, actively infected with, or recovered from COVID-19 were included in the dataset. The repertoires were released in a freely available public database meant as a resource for research on the immune response to SARS-CoV-2. The samples were drawn from two sources: the first 160 participants of the ongoing ImmuneRACE study, and 950 to 1,500 subjects contributed by 6 global collaborators. A de-identified subject ID, COVID-19 status, age in years and sex were almost always included in the sample metadata. Where available, HLA class I and class II types were taken from metadata supplied by the sample provider and were not determined by assay-based typing.

Participants in the prospective study were enrolled through a virtual design, were aged roughly 18 to 95 years, and lived in roughly 26 United States geographic areas. Cohort assignment in the prospective study relied on participant-reported clinical history from a screening survey and a study questionnaire. Recovered participants in ImmuneRACE Cohort 3 were defined as having two consecutive negative NP/OP PCR tests, clearance from a healthcare professional, or resolution of symptoms. Mobile phlebotomists in the prospective study collected whole blood, serum and a nasopharyngeal or oropharyngeal swab from every participant. Participants in the prospective study had the option to provide additional blood draws and questionnaires over a roughly two-month period. Blood samples from the prospective study were shipped frozen or at room temperature prior to DNA extraction. The CDR3 sequence holds 16 residues, the cysteine and phenylalanine included. CDR3 DNA is the only sequence kept; it has 48 bases, read in frame from the first base. V is clipped by 2 bases and J by 0 bases, and the sequence between their germline boundaries is 11 bases long. CDR1 and CDR2, per the germline V gene, are MNHEY and SVGEGT.

Here is what the overall study found, with its caveats: The amount of clinical and demographic metadata varied by source and participant and was provided uncurated.

TCRbeta CDR3 regions were amplified from genomic DNA using the immunoSEQ Assay, a bias-controlled multiplex PCR. The paper's processing steps were these. The number of nucleated cells in each sample was estimated from the amplification of reference gene primers within the assay. To quantify the absolute abundance of each unique TCRbeta CDR3 rearrangement, sequence reads were collapsed and filtered. For each sample, productive Simpson clonality was calculated as the square root of Simpson's diversity index over productive rearrangements. TCRdb mirrors the immuneACCESS table, restricted to in-frame sequences. Some clones are absent from its copies; in checked studies, under half trace to an unresolved V gene, and the reason for the others is unknown. The V and J calls and the clone size are those of that table, but D and trimming were determined from the DNA. The sample profile shows 120,000 or so clones; 84% of them were found once. The top ten clones comprise under 5% of the sample.

What was sequenced was PBMCs or T cells enriched from blood (not recorded which). This receptor was taken from a woman aged 30 to 39 who had recovered from COVID-19. Here the chain combines TRBV6-2 or TRBV6-3 and TRBJ1-5, with a tentative D gene TRBD1 over 5 matching bases. The CDR3 region: CASSYPGTYSNQPQHF. The nucleotide sequence is TGTGCCAGCAGTTACCCAGGGACTTATAGCAATCAGCCCCAGCATTTT.